These 10 T cell receptor beta chains originate from one sample sequenced in a study of T cells after yellow fever vaccination. MiXCR, run by TCRdb on the 5' RACE reads, gives a single entry per CDR3 protein. The sample includes some 350,000 distinct CDR3 sequences, roughly 6.1% seen only once; the top ten take about 15%. Sequenced material: PBMCs, taken 5 days after the yellow fever booster vaccination. These receptors all come from a man younger than 45 who received the YFV17D yellow fever vaccine.

There are many counts of this clonotype. V is TRBV7-2 and J is TRBJ2-2; 7 bases line up with TRBD2. CDR1 and CDR2 from the germline V gene are SGHTA and FQGNSA. The CDR3 contains 16 residues. V was clipped by 1 base and J by 6 bases; unmatched bases: 8. CDR3 loop: CASSLVSGTSPGELFF. CDR3 bases: TGTGCCAGCAGCTTAGTAAGCGGGACGAGCCCCGGGGAGCTGTTTTTT.

Remarks on this clonotype: This sequence may be a read error, since a much larger clone differs from it by one base. This sequence joins TRBV4-1 and TRBJ2-1; D assignment may be TRBD1 or TRBD2 (5 bases each). The CDR3 contains 14 residues. CDR1 MGHRA and CDR2 YSYEKL come from the germline V gene. The CDR3 coding sequence is TGCGCCAGCAGCAGTGAGGGGCCAAATTTTGAGCGGTTCTTC. As protein: CASSSEGPNFERFF.

This clonotype was seen repeatedly, ten times or more. The rearrangement uses TRBV7-2 and TRBJ2-7, with 7 bases matching TRBD2. Germline trimming cut 6 bases from V and 0 bases from J; bases unmatched to any gene: 14. The V gene's germline CDR1 is SGHTA and CDR2 FQGNSA. CDR3 size: 17 residues. This chain's CDR3 is CASRPSLAEPSSYEQYF. CDR3 nucleotide sequence: TGTGCCAGCAGACCTAGTCTAGCGGAGCCCTCCTCCTACGAGCAGTACTTC.

This clonotype was seen at least ten times. The chain uses TRBV2 and TRBJ1-5, with D unclear. The CDR3 has 13 residues. CDR1 and CDR2 from the germline V gene are SNHLY and FYNNEI. V was pared by 7 bases and J by 8 bases, with 15 bases between. The CDR3 coding sequence is TGTGCCAGCAAGAAATGGGAGGAGGAGCCCCAGCATTTT. Protein product: CASKKWEEEPQHF. Using reference TRBV2 and TRBJ1-5 for the parts outside the CDR3, the full variable domain is EPEVTQTPSHQVTQMGQEVILRCVPISNHLYFYWYRQILGQKVEFLVSFYNNEISEKSEIFDDQFSVERPDGSNFTLKIRSTKLEDSAMYFCASKKWEEEPQHFGDGTRLSIL.

This clonotype was counted at least ten times. The chain joins TRBV12-3 or TRBV12-4 to TRBJ2-2; 7 nucleotides agree with TRBD2. V lost 2 bases and J lost 6; bases outside the gene matches: 9. CDR3 length: 16 residues. The CDR3 DNA reads as TGTGCCAGCAGTTTATTGGGGGGGAGTATCGCCGGGGAGCTGTTTTTT. Protein product: CASSLLGGSIAGELFF.

This clonotype occurred a few times. The chain is built from TRBV5-1 and TRBJ2-7; the match to TRBD1 covers 7 bases. Trimming took 2 bases from V and 3 from J; bases not matched to a gene: 14. Germline values: CDR1 SGHRS, CDR2 YFSETQ. This CDR3 is 17 amino acids long. Here the CDR3 DNA reads TGCGCCAGCAGCTTCTCTTTACGTACGTGGGACAGCTACGAGCAGTACTTC. It yields the protein CASSFSLRTWDSYEQYF. The entire variable domain, with the rest obtained from reference TRBV5-1 and TRBJ2-7, is as follows: KAGVTQTPRYLIKTRGQQVTLSCSPISGHRSVSWYQQTPGQGLQFLFEYFSETQRNKGNFPGRFSGRQFSNSRSEMNVSTLELGDSALYLCASSFSLRTWDSYEQYFGPGTRLTVT.

This clonotype was seen more than once but under ten times. The chain links TRBV20-1 to TRBJ1-5; TRBD1 might be the D (5 bases). This CDR3 is 16 amino acids long. The V gene's germline CDR1 is DFQATT and CDR2 SNEGSKA (reference sequence). Trimming removed 1 base from V and 4 bases from J, with 17 bases in between. This CDR3 is CSARVQGRARNQPQHF. For the CDR3, the DNA is TGCAGTGCTAGAGTTCAGGGCAGGGCGAGAAATCAGCCCCAGCATTTT.

This clonotype was seen a few times. V usage is TRBV12-3 or TRBV12-4 and J usage is TRBJ1-5; possible D gene TRBD1, 5 bases. Trimming pared 3 bases from V and 2 bases from J, leaving 11 bases between. The CDR3 length is 15 residues. The CDR3 coding sequence is TGTGCCAGCAGTTTCTTCACAGGCGGCAATCAGCCCCAGCATTTT. Protein product: CASSFFTGGNQPQHF.

The CDR3 sequence: CASSLESGTDTQYF. The CDR3 nucleotides read TGTGCCAGCAGTTTAGAGTCTGGCACAGATACGCAGTATTTT. The chain couples TRBV12-3 or TRBV12-4 to TRBJ2-3; D ambiguous. Trimming took 1 base from V and 1 from J, leaving 6 bases between them. CDR3 length: 14 residues.

There are many counts of this clonotype. V is TRBV7-2 and J is TRBJ1-6, with a tentative D call TRBD1 (6 bases). The CDR3 is 14 residues long. V shed 3 bases and J shed 10 bases, with 13 bases lying between them. CDR1 is SGHTA and CDR2 is FQGNSA in the germline V gene. Written as DNA, the CDR3 is TGTGCCAGCAGCTTCGAACAGGGTATCTCACCCCTCCACTTT. This codes for CASSFEQGISPLHF.